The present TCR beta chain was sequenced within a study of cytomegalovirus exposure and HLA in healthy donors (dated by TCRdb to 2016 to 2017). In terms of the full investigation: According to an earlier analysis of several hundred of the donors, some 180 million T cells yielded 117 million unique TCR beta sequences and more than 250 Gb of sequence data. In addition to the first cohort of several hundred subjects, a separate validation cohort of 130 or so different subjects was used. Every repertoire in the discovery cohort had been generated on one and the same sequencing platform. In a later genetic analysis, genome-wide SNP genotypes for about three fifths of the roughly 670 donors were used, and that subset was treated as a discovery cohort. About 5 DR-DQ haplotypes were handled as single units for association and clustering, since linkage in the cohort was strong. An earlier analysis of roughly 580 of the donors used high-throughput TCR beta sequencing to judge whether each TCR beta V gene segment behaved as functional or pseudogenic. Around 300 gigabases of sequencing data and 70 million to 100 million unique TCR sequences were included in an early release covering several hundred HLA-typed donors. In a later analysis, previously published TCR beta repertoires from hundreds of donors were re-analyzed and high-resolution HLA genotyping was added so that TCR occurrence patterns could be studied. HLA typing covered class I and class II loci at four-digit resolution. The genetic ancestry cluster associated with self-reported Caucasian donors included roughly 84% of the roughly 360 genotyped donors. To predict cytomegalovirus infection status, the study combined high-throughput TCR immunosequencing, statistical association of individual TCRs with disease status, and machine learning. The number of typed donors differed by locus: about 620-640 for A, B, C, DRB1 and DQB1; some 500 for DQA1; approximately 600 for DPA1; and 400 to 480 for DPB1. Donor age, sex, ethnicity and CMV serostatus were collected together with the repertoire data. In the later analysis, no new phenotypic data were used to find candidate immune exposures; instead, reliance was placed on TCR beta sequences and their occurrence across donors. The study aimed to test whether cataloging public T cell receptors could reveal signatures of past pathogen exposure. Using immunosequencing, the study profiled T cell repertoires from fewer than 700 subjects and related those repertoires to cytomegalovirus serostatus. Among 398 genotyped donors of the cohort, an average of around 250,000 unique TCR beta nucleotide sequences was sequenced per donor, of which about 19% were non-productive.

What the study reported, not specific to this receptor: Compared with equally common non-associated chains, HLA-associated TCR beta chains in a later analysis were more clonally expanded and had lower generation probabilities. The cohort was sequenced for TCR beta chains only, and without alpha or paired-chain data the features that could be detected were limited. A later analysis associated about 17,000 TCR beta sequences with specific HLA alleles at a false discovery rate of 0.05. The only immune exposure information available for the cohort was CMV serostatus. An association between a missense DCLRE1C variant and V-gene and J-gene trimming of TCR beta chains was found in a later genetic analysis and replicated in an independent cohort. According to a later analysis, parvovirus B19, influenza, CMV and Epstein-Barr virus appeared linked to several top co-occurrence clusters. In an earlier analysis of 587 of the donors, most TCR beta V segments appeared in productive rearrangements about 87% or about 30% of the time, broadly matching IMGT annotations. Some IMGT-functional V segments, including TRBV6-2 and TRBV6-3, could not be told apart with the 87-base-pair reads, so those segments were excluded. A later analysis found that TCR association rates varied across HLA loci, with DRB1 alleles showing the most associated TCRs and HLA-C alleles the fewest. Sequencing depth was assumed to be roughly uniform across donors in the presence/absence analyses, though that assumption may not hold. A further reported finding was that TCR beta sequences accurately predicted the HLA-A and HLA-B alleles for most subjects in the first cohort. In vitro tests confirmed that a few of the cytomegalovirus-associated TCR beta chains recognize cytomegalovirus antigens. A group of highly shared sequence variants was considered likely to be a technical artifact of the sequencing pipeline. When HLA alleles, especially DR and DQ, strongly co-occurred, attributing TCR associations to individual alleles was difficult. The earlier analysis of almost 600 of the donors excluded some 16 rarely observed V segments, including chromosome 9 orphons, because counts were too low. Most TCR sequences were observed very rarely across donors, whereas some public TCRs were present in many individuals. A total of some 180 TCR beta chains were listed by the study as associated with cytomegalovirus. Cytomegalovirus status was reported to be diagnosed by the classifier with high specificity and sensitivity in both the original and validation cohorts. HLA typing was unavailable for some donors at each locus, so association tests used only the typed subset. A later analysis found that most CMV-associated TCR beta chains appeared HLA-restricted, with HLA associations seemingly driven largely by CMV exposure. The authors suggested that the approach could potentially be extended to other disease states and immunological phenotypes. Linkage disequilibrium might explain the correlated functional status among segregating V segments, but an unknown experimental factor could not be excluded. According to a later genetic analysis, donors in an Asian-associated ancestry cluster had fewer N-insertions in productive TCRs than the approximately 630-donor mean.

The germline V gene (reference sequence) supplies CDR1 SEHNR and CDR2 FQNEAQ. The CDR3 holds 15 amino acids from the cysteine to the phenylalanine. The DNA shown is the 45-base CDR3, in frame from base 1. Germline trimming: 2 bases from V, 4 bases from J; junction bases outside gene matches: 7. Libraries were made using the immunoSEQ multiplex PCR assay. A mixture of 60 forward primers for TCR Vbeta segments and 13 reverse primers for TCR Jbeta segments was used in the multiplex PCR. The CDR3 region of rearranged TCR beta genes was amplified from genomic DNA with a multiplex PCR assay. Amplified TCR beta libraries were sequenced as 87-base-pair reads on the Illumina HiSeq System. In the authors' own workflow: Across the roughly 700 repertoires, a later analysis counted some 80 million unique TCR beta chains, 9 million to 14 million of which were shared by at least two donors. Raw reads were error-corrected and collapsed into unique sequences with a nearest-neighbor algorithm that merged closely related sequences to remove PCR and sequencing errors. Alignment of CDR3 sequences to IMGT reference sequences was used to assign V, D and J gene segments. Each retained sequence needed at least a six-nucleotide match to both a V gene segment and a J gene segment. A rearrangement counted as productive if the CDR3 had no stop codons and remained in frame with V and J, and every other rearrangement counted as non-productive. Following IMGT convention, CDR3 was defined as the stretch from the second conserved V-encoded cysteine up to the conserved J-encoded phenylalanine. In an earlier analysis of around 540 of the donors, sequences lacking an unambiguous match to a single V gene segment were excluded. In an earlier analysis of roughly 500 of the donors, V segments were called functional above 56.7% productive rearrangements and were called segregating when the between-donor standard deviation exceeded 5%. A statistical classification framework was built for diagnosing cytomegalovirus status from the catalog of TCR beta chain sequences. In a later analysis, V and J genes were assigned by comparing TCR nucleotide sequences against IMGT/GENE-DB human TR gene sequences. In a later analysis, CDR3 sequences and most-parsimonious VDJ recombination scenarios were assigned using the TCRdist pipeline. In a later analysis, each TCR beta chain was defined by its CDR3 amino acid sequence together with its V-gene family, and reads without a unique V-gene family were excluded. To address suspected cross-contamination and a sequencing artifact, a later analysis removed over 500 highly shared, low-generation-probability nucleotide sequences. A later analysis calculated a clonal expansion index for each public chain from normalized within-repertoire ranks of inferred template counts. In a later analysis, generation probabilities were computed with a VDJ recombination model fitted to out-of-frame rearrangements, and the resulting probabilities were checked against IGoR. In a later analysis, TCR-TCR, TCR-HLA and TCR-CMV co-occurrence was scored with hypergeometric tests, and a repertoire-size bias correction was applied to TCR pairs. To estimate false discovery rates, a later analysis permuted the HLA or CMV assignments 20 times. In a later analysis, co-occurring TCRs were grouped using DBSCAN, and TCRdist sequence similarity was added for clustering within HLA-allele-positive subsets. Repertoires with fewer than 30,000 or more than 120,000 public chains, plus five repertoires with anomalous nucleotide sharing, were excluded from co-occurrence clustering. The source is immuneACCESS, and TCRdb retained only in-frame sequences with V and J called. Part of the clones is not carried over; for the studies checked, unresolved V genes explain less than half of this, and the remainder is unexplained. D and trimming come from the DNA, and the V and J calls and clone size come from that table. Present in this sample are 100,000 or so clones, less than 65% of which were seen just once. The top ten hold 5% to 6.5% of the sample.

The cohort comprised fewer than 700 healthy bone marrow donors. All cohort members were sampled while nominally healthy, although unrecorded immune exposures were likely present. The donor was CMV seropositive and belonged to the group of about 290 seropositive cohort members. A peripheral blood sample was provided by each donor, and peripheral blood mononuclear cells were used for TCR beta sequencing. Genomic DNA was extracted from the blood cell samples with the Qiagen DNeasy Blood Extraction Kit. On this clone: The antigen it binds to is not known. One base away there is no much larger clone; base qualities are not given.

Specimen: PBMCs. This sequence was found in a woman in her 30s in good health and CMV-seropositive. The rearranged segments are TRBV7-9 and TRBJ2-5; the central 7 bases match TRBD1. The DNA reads TGTGCCAGCAGCTTATTACTAGGGGGCAGAGAGACCCAGTACTTC. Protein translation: CASSLLLGGRETQYF.